A single sample gave rise to the 5 T cell receptor beta chains below, sequenced in a study of cytomegalovirus exposure and HLA in healthy donors. Use of 60 Vbeta and 13 Jbeta primers characterized the PCR. The repertoire was sequenced with immunoSEQ multiplex PCR; TCRdb's copy has only in-frame clones and lacks some. Here the sample spans 70,000 to 100,000 clones, 80% being singletons. Sequenced material: PBMCs. The receptors come from a woman in her forties or fifties in good health and CMV-seropositive.

The V and J genes are TRBV27 and TRBJ2-3, with D perhaps matching TRBD2 (7 bases). Germline V gene sequence: CDR1 MNHEY, CDR2 SMNVEV (reference sequence). CDR3 size: 14 residues. Trimming shortened V by 8 bases and J by 6 bases, and 18 bases separated the two germline ends. CDR3 sequence reads: CASVPRGDKDTQYF. In nucleotides, the CDR3 is TGTGCCAGCGTGCCTCGGGGGGACAAGGATACGCAGTATTTT.

The rearrangement links TRBV6-5 to TRBJ2-3; 10 nucleotides agree with TRBD2. V lost 4 bases, J lost 5 bases, and 6 bases stayed unmatched. The CDR3 is 15 amino acids. Germline V gene data show CDR1 as MNHEY and CDR2 as SVGAGI. The DNA for the CDR3 is TGTGCCAGCAGTTTACTAGCGGGAAGGCAAGATACGCAGTATTTT. It translates to CASSLLAGRQDTQYF.

CDR3 protein: CSARTGEKLFF. CDR3 coding DNA: TGCAGTGCTCGGACGGGAGAAAAACTGTTTTTT. The gene calls are TRBV20-1 and TRBJ1-4; D not certain. Trimming stripped 5 bases from V and 8 bases from J, with 9 bases between. CDR1 and CDR2 from the germline V gene are DFQATT and SNEGSKA (reference sequence). This CDR3 contains 11 residues.

The J gene is TRBJ2-1, the V gene TRBV7-6; 8 positions match TRBD2. CDR1 and CDR2 (germline): SGHVS, FNYEAQ. The trim removed 4 bases at V and 7 bases at J, leaving 18 bases unmatched. The CDR3 loop spans 18 amino acids. This CDR3 is CASSSTLSGTSYGNEQFF. The CDR3 DNA sequence: TGTGCCAGCAGCTCCACCCTCTCCGGGACTAGTTATGGTAATGAGCAGTTCTTC.

This clone was recorded a few times. V is TRBV9 and J is TRBJ1-3, with 7 positions matching TRBD1. With 3 bases clipped from V and 4 bases from J, the junction kept 4 bases outside the gene matches. Germline V gene lookup returns CDR1 SGDLS and CDR2 YYNGEE. This CDR3 has 14 amino acids. The CDR3 coding sequence is TGTGCCAGCAGCGACCGGGACAGAGGAAACACCATATATTTT. Protein: CASSDRDRGNTIYF.